This T cell receptor beta chain originates from a study of tumor-infiltrating lymphocytes in primary liver carcinoma. The input was about 500 ng total RNA; TCR beta cDNA was made from it with a constant-region primer. For TCR beta, libraries were produced by three nested multiplex PCR rounds using slightly modified ARM-PCR. For roughly 10 cycles apiece, the opening two PCR rounds ran with TRBV1-TRBV30 forward primers and a C-beta reverse primer. TCRdb processed the multiplex PCR reads anew with MiXCR; each CDR3 protein has one entry. The sample records tens of thousands of distinct CDR3 sequences, more than 65% being singletons. In the case of this clonotype: A read error may produce the germline difference seen at one junction end.

Unsorted bulk tissue (20-30 mg) underwent RNA and DNA co-extraction. More than 90% viable tumor cells made up every tumor sample. This CDR3 is built from 16 residues. Germline V CDR1 and CDR2: LGHNA, YNFKEQ. Specimen: liver tumor tissue from sampling region 1. Noted subset: tumor region T1, superior pole. The gene calls are TRBV4-2 and TRBJ2-7, with TRBD2 matching 9 bases. This receptor was taken from a man aged 40-55 years with primary liver carcinoma and hepatitis B virus infection. The CDR3 DNA is TGTGCCAGCAGCCAAGACCTATCTAGCGGGGACTACGAGCAATACTTC. Translated, it gives CASSQDLSSGDYEQYF.